Listed here are 20 T cell receptor beta chains from one sample, sequenced in a study of identical twins. TCRdb reanalysed the 5' RACE reads using MiXCR and keeps one entry per CDR3 protein. The data show around 1.7 million distinct CDR3 sequences, 25% to 35% seen once. The sequenced sample was cord blood. All receptors come from a newborn girl in good health.

This rearrangement joins TRBV28 to TRBJ1-6; 10 bases are a match to TRBD1. The V and J ends lost 6 bases and 9 bases, in that order; junction bases with no gene match: 8. There are 15 residues in the CDR3. Germline lookup yields CDR1 MDHEN and CDR2 SYDVKM. The CDR3 sequence is CASRPRTGGLSPLHF. The CDR3 bases are TGTGCCAGCAGACCCCGGACAGGGGGTCTTTCACCCCTCCACTTT.

The table lists this clonotype with a few counts. At one end, the junction sequence differs from germline, possibly due to a read error. Here the CDR3 reads CASARDSSYNEQFF. The CDR3 bases are TGTGCCAGCGCCCGGGACAGCTCCTACAATGAGCAGTTCTTC. The chain has TRBV10-1 and TRBJ2-1, with 7 bases matching TRBD1. The CDR3 runs 14 residues. Per germline, CDR1 WNHNN and CDR2 SYGVQD (reference sequence).

This clonotype was detected only a few times. V is TRBV9 and J is TRBJ2-3; 8 bases match TRBD2. The germline V gene encodes CDR1 SGDLS and CDR2 YYNGEE. V lost 1 base to trimming and J lost 0 bases; unmatched junction nucleotides: 4. The CDR3 consists of 16 residues. In DNA, the CDR3 is TGTGCCAGCAGCGTACAGGCGGGGGGCAGCACAGATACGCAGTATTTT. Residues: CASSVQAGGSTDTQYF.

The chain has TRBV5-1 and TRBJ1-5, with 9 positions matching TRBD1. V lost 4 bases to trimming and J lost 0 bases; unmatched junction nucleotides: 8. This CDR3 spans 17 amino acids. CDR1 is SGHRS and CDR2 is YFSETQ in the germline V gene. The CDR3 protein is CASSPGQGPYSNQPQHF. In DNA, the CDR3 is TGCGCCAGCAGCCCAGGACAGGGGCCCTATAGCAATCAGCCCCAGCATTTT.

This clonotype has only a few counts. The chain recombines TRBV7-8 with TRBJ2-7, with 8 bases lining up with TRBD1. Germline values: CDR1 SGHVS, CDR2 FQNEAQ. The V segment lost 4 bases and the J segment 7 bases; nucleotides outside the gene matches: 12. CDR3 length: 15 residues. CDR3 DNA sequence: TGTGCCAGCAGCTCCGGACAGGGAACCCTATGGGAGCAGTACTTC. Translated, it gives CASSSGQGTLWEQYF. The whole variable domain, remainder taken from reference TRBV7-8 and TRBJ2-7, is GAGVSQSPRYKVAKRGQDVALRCDPISGHVSLFWYQQALGQGPEFLTYFQNEAQLDKSGLPSDRFFAERPEGSVSTLKIQRTQQEDSAVYLCASSSGQGTLWEQYFGPGTRLTVT.

The V gene is TRBV5-6, the J gene TRBJ2-3, with 8 bases aligning to TRBD2. Germline V gene sequence: CDR1 SGHDT, CDR2 YYEEEE. This CDR3 is 14 amino acids long. Trimming removed 4 bases from V and 6 bases from J; junction bases left unmatched: 7. The chain's CDR3 is CASSRAGVVDTQYF. The CDR3 DNA sequence: TGTGCCAGCAGCAGAGCGGGAGTAGTTGATACGCAGTATTTT.

This clonotype has a handful of counts. The rearrangement joins TRBV20-1 to TRBJ2-3; no definite D call. V lost 5 bases and J lost 0, with 9 bases in between. There are 13 residues in the CDR3. Germline V gives CDR1 DFQATT, CDR2 SNEGSKA (reference sequence). The CDR3 sequence: CSAAYPSTDTQYF. The CDR3 DNA reads TGCAGTGCTGCGTACCCTAGCACAGATACGCAGTATTTT.

The rearrangement links TRBV3-1 to TRBJ2-7; no firm D call. The CDR3 is 12 amino acids. The germline gives CDR1 LGHDT, CDR2 YNNKEL (reference sequence). Trimming removed 3 bases from V and 5 bases from J, with 8 bases in between. The chain's CDR3 is CASSHLGDEQYF. CDR3 bases: TGTGCCAGCAGCCACTTAGGAGACGAGCAGTACTTC.

The V and J genes are TRBV9 and TRBJ2-5, with 7 bases that match TRBD2. The CDR3 is 13 residues long. V lost 0 bases to trimming and J lost 11 bases; unmatched junction nucleotides: 7. CDR1 and CDR2 from the germline V gene are SGDLS and YYNGEE. In nucleotides, the CDR3 is TGTGCCAGCAGCGTAGGTCCTAGCGGTCGGCAGTACTTC. Translated, it gives CASSVGPSGRQYF.

The chain is built from TRBV6-6 and TRBJ1-1; a weak D match, TRBD1 (6 bases). Looked up from germline, CDR1 is MNHNY and CDR2 is SVGAGI (reference sequence). V gave up 7 bases and J gave up 6 bases, with 15 bases separating them. The CDR3 spans 13 residues. This chain's CDR3 is CASTTQGPAEAFF. CDR3 DNA: TGTGCCAGCACCACGCAGGGGCCGGCTGAAGCTTTCTTT.

This chain connects TRBV4-3 to TRBJ2-5; TRBD2 might be the D (5 bases). CDR3 length equals 14 residues. Deletions cut 4 bases from V and 11 bases from J, with 20 bases between. Germline CDR1 and CDR2: LGHNA and YSLEER. The CDR3 loop reads CASSRSVDYNEQYF. CDR3 nucleotide sequence: TGCGCCAGCAGCCGATCGGTAGACTACAATGAGCAGTACTTC.

V and J are TRBV3-1 and TRBJ2-5; the match to TRBD2 covers 12 bases. CDR3 size: 17 residues. J lost 3 bases, V lost 2 bases, and 7 bases had no gene match. The germline V gene encodes CDR1 LGHDT and CDR2 YNNKEL (reference sequence). The CDR3 loop reads CASSQSRLAGAKETQYF. The CDR3 DNA reads TGTGCCAGCAGCCAATCGCGACTAGCGGGGGCTAAAGAGACCCAGTACTTC.

The chain employs TRBV10-1 and TRBJ2-7; D ambiguous. Per germline, CDR1 WNHNN and CDR2 SYGVQD (reference sequence). There are 13 residues in the CDR3. V was pared by 1 base and J by 3 bases, with 7 bases between. The chain's CDR3 is CASSEYTNYEQYF. The CDR3 DNA sequence: TGCGCCAGCAGTGAGTACACAAACTACGAGCAGTACTTC.

The chain joins TRBV6-2 or TRBV6-3 to TRBJ2-1; weak D call: TRBD2 (5 bases). Germline V gives CDR1 MNHEY, CDR2 SVGEGT. The CDR3 sequence is 16 residues long. V lost 2 bases to trimming and J lost 5 bases, with 16 bases between them. CDR3 sequence (DNA): TGTGCCAGCAGTTACGCCCGGGATCGGATCAACAATGAGCAGTTCTTC. Translated, it gives CASSYARDRINNEQFF.

The V gene is TRBV14, the J gene TRBJ1-2; possible D gene TRBD1, 5 bases. The germline gives CDR1 SGHDN, CDR2 FVKESK. Trimming left V 3 bases short and J 3 bases short, with 8 bases between. The CDR3 consists of 13 residues. The CDR3 region has the DNA TGTGCCAGCAGCCATGGCAGGGACTATGGCTACACCTTC. Residues: CASSHGRDYGYTF. Supplemented by reference TRBV14 and TRBJ1-2, the full variable domain reads EAGVTQFPSHSVIEKGQTVTLRCDPISGHDNLYWYRRVMGKEIKFLLHFVKESKQDESGMPNNRFLAERTGGTYSTLKVQPAELEDSGVYFCASSHGRDYGYTFGSGTRLTVV.

This clonotype was seen more than once but under ten times. This could be a read error, since a much larger clone is one nucleotide away. The genes are TRBV7-3 and TRBJ2-1; no firm D call. The CDR3 length is 14 residues. Germline-derived CDR1 and CDR2 are SGHTA and FQGTGA. V was pared by 5 bases and J by 0 bases, with 8 bases between. CDR3 DNA: TGTGCCAGCAGCCCCATGGGCTCCTACAATGAGCAGTTCTTC. Translated: CASSPMGSYNEQFF.

The V and J genes are TRBV29-1 and TRBJ2-1; 8 bases line up with TRBD2. Germline V gene lookup returns CDR1 SQVTM and CDR2 ANQGSEA. V was clipped by 1 base and J by 3 bases; unmatched bases: 2. This CDR3 has 14 residues. The CDR3 sequence: CSVEGSGVYNEQFF. The CDR3 coding sequence is TGCAGCGTTGAAGGTAGCGGGGTCTACAATGAGCAGTTCTTC.

This chain links TRBV4-2 with TRBJ2-4; D not resolved. This CDR3 spans 14 amino acids. Germline CDR1 and CDR2: LGHNA and YNFKEQ. V was cut by 0 bases and J by 6 bases, with 9 bases left in between. CDR3 residues: CASSQERVGNIQYF. The CDR3 coding sequence is TGTGCCAGCAGCCAAGAAAGGGTGGGAAACATTCAGTACTTC.

This clonotype was counted many times. The rearrangement links TRBV10-3 to TRBJ2-5, with 10 bases lining up with TRBD2. The J segment lost 2 bases and the V segment lost 3 bases, leaving 6 bases of the junction unmatched. Germline CDR1 is ENHRY and CDR2 is SYGVKD. The CDR3 spans 16 residues. The CDR3 DNA follows: TGTGCCATCAGTGAACGGAGACTAGCGGGTCAAGAGACCCAGTACTTC. As protein: CAISERRLAGQETQYF.

The V gene is TRBV12-3 or TRBV12-4, the J gene TRBJ2-1; 8 bases line up with TRBD2. This CDR3 spans 17 amino acids. The trim removed 1 base at V and 10 bases at J, leaving 15 bases unmatched. CDR3 sequence (DNA): TGTGCCAGCAGTTTAGTTTTTAGCGGGGTTCGCCTCTCGGAGCAGTTCTTC. It specifies CASSLVFSGVRLSEQFF.